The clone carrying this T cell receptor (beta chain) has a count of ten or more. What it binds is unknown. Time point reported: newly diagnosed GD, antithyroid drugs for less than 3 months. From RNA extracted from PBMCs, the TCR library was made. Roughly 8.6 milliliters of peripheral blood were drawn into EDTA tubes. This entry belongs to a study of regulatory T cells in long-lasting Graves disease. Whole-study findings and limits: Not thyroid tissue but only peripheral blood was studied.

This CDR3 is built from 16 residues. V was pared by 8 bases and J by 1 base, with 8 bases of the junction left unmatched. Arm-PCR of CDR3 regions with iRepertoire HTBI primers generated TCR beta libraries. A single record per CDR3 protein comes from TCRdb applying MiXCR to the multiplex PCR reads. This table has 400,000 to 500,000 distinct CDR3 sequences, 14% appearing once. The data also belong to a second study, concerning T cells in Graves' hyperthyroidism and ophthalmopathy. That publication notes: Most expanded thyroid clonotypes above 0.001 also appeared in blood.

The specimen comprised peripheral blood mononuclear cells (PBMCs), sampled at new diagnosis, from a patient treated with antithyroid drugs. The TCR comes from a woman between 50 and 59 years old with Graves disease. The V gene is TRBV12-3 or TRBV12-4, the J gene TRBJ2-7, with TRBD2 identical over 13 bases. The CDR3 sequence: CASRGLAGIRSYEQYF. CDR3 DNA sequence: TGTGCCAGCCGGGGACTAGCGGGAATTAGGTCCTACGAGCAGTACTTC.